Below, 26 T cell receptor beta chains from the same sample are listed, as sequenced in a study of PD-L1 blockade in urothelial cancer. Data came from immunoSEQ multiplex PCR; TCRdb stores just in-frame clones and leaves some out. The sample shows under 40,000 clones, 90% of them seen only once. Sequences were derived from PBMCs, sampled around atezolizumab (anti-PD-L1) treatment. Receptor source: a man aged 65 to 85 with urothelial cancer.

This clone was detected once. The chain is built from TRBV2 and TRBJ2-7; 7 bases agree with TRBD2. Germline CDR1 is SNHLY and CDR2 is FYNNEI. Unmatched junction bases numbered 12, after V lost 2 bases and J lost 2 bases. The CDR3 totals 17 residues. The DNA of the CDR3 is TGTGCCAGCAGTGAATGGGGGGGAGTAGGCCTTACCTACGAGCAGTACTTC. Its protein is CASSEWGGVGLTYEQYF. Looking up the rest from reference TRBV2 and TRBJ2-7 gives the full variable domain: EPEVTQTPSHQVTQMGQEVILRCVPISNHLYFYWYRQILGQKVEFLVSFYNNEISEKSEIFDDQFSVERPDGSNFTLKIRSTKLEDSAMYFCASSEWGGVGLTYEQYFGPGTRLTVT.

The CDR3 reads CASSLGGGRTSYEQYF. CDR3 in DNA: TGCGCCAGCAGCTTGGGGGGCGGGAGGACGTCCTACGAGCAGTACTTC. The chain joins TRBV5-1 to TRBJ2-7; 8 bases match TRBD2. The V and J ends lost 0 bases and 1 base, in that order; junction bases with no gene match: 6. The germline gives CDR1 SGHRS, CDR2 YFSETQ. The CDR3 is 16 amino acids.

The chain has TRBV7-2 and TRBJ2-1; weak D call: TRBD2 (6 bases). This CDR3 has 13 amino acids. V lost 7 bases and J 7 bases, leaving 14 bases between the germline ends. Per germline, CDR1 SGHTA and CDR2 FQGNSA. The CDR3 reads CASKTPGGNEQFF. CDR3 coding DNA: TGTGCCAGCAAAACTCCTGGGGGGAATGAGCAGTTCTTC.

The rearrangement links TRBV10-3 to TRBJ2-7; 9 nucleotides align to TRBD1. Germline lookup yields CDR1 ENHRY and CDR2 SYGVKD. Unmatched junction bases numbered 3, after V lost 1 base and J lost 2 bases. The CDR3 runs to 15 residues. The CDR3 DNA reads TGTGCCATCAGTGAGTTGACAGGGGGGACCTACGAGCAGTACTTC. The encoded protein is CAISELTGGTYEQYF.

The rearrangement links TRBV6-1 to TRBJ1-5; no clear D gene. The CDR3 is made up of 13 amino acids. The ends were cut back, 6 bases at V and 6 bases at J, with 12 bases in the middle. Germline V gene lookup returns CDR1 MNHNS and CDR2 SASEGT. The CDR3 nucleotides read TGTGCCAGCAGATGGAGCCCGGTTCAGCCCCAGCATTTT. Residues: CASRWSPVQPQHF.

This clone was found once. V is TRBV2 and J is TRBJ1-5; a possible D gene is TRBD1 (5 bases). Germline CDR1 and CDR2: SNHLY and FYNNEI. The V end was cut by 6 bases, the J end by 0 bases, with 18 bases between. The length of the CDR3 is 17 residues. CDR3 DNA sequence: TGTGCCAGCAGCCTGGACACTTCAAGAGATAGCAATCAGCCCCAGCATTTT. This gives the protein CASSLDTSRDSNQPQHF.

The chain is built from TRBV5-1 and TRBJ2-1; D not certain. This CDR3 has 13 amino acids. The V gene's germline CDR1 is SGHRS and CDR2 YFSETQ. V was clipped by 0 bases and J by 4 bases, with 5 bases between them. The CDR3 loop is CASSLDQYNEQFF. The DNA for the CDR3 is TGCGCCAGCAGCTTGGACCAGTACAATGAGCAGTTCTTC.

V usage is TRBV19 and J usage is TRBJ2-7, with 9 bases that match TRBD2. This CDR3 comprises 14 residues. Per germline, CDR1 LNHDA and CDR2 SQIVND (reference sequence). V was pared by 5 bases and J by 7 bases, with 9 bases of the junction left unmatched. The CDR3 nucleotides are TGTGCCAGTAGTGTCCTAGCGGGATCGGGTGAGCAGTACTTC. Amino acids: CASSVLAGSGEQYF.

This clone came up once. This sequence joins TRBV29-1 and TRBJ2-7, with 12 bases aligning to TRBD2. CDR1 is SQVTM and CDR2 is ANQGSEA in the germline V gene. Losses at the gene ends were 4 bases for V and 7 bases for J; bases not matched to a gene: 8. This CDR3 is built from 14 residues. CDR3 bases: TGCAGCGTTGTGGTCCTAGCGGGAGGGGGGGAGCAGTACTTC. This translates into CSVVVLAGGGEQYF.

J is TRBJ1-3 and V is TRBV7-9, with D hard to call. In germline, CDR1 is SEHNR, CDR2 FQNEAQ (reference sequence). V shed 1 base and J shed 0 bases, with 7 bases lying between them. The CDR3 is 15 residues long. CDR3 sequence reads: CASSLVQISGNTIYF. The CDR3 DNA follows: TGTGCCAGCAGCTTAGTACAGATCTCTGGAAACACCATATATTTT.

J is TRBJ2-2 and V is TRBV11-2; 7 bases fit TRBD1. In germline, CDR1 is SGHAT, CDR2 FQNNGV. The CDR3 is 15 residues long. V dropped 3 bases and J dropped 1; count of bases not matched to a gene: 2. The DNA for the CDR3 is TGTGCCAGCAGCTTGGGACAGCGGAACACCGGGGAGCTGTTTTTT. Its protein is CASSLGQRNTGELFF.

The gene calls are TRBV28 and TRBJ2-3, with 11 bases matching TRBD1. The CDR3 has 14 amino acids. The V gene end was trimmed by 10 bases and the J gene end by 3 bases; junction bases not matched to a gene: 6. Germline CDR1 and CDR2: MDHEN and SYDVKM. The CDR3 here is CATGGTGGTDTQYF. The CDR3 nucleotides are TGTGCCACGGGAGGGACAGGGGGGACAGATACGCAGTATTTT. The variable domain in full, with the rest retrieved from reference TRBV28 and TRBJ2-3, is DVKVTQSSRYLVKRTGEKVFLECVQDMDHENMFWYRQDPGLGLRLIYFSYDVKMKEKGDIPEGYSVSREKKERFSLILESASTNQTSMYLCATGGTGGTDTQYFGPGTRLTVL.

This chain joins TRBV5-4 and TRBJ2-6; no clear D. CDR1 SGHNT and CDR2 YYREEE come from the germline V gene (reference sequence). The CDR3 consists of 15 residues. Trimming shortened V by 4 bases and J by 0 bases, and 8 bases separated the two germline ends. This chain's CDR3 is CASSPPGSGANVLTF. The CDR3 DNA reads TGTGCCAGCAGCCCTCCAGGCTCTGGGGCCAACGTCCTGACTTTC.

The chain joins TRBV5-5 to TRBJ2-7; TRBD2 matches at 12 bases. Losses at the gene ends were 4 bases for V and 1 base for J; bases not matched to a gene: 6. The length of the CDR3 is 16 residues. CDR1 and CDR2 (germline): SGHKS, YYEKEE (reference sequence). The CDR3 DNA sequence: TGTGCCAGCAGCCAGAGGACTAGCGGGATTTCCTACGAGCAGTACTTC. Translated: CASSQRTSGISYEQYF. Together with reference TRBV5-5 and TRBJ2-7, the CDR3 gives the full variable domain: DAGVTQSPTHLIKTRGQQVTLRCSPISGHKSVSWYQQVLGQGPQFIFQYYEKEERGRGNFPDRFSARQFPNYSSELNVNALLLGDSALYLCASSQRTSGISYEQYFGPGTRLTVT.

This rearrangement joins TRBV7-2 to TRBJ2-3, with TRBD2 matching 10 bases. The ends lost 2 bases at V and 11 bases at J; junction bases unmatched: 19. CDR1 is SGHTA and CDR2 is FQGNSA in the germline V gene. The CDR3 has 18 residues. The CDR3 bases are TGTGCCAGCAGCTTAATCAGTCTAGCGGGAGCCAGAGCTTTAGGGCAGTATTTT. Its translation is CASSLISLAGARALGQYF.

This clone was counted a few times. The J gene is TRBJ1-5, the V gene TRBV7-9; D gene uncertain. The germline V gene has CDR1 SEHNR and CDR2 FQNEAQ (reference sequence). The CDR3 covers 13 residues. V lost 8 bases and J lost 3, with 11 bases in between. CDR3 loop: CASSSEYNQPQHF. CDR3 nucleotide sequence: TGTGCCAGCTCCTCAGAATACAATCAGCCCCAGCATTTT. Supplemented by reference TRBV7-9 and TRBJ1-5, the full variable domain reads DTGVSQNPRHKITKRGQNVTFRCDPISEHNRLYWYRQTLGQGPEFLTYFQNEAQLEKSRLLSDRFSAERPKGSFSTLEIQRTEQGDSAMYLCASSSEYNQPQHFGDGTRLSIL.

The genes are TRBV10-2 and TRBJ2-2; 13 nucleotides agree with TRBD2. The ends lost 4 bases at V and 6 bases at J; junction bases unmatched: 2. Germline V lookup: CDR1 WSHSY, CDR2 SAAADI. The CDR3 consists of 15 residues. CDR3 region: CASSGGTSGAGELFF. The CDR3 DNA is TGCGCCAGCAGTGGAGGGACTAGCGGGGCCGGGGAGCTGTTTTTT.

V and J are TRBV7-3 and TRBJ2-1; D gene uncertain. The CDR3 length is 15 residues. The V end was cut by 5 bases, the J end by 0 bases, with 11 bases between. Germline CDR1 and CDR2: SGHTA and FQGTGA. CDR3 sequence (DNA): TGTGCCAGCAGCCCCCTGAGGTCCTCCTACAATGAGCAGTTCTTC. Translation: CASSPLRSSYNEQFF.

CDR3 protein: CASRSQGFTEPQHF. The CDR3, as DNA: TGTGCCAGCAGGTCACAGGGGTTCACGGAGCCCCAGCATTTT. The V and J genes are TRBV2 and TRBJ1-5, with TRBD1 matching over 7 bases. The CDR3 is 14 residues long. Germline-derived CDR1 and CDR2 are SNHLY and FYNNEI. The J segment lost 8 bases and the V segment lost 6 bases, leaving 10 bases of the junction unmatched.

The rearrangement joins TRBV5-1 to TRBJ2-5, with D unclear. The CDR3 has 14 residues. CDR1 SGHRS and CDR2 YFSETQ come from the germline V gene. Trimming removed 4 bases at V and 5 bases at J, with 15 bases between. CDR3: CASSRLGEPETQYF. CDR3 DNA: TGCGCCAGCAGCCGATTGGGCGAACCGGAGACCCAGTACTTC.

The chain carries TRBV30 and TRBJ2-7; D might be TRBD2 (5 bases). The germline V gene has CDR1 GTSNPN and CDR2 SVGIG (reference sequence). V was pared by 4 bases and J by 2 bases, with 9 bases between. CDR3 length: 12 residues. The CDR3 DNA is TGTGCCTGGAAACCGGGAACCTACGAGCAGTACTTC. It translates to CAWKPGTYEQYF.

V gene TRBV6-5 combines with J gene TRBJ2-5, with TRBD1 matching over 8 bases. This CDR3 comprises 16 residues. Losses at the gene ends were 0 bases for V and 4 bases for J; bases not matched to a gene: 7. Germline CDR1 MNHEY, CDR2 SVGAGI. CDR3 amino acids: CASSYSGQGAGETQYF. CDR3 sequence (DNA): TGTGCCAGCAGTTACTCGGGGCAGGGGGCTGGAGAGACCCAGTACTTC.

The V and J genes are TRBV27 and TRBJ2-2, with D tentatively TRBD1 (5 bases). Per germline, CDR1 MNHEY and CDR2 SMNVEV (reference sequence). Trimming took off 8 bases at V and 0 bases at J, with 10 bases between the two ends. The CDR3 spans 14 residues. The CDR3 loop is CASGATPNTGELFF. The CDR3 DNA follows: TGTGCCAGCGGGGCTACCCCGAACACCGGGGAGCTGTTTTTT.

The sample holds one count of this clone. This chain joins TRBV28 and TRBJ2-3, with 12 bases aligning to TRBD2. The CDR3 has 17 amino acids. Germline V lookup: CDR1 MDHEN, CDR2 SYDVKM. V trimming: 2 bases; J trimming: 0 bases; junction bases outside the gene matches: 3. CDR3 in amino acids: CASSLLGTSGSTDTQYF. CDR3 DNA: TGTGCCAGCAGTTTACTTGGGACTAGCGGGAGCACAGATACGCAGTATTTT.

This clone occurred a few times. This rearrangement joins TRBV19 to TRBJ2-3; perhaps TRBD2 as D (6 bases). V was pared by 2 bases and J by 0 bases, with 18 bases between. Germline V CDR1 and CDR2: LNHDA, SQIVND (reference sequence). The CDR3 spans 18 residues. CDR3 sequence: CASSISARRGSSTDTQYF. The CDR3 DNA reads TGTGCCAGTAGTATATCAGCGAGGCGGGGATCTAGCACAGATACGCAGTATTTT.

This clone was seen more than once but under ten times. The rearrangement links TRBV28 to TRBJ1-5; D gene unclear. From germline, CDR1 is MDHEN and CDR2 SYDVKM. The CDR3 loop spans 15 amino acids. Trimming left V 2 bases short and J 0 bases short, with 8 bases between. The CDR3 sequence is CASSLNSYSNQPQHF. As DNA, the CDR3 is TGTGCCAGCAGTTTAAACTCGTATAGCAATCAGCCCCAGCATTTT.